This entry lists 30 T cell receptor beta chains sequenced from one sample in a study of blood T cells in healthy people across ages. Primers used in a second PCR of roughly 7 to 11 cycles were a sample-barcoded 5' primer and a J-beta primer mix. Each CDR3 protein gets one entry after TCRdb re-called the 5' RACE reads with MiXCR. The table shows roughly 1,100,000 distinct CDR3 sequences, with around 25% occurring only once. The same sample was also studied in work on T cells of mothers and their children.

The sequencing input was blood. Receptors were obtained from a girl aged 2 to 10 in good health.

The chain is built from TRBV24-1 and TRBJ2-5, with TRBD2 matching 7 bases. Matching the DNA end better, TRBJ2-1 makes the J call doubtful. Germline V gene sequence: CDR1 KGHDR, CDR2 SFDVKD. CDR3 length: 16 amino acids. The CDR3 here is CATSDSGLAGVYEQFF. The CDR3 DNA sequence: TGTGCCACCAGTGATTCGGGCTTGGCGGGAGTCTATGAGCAGTTCTTC.

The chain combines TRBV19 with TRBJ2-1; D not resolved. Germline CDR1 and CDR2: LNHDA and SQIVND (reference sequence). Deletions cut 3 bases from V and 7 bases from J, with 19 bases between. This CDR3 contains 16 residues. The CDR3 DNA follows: TGTGCCAGTAGTATGAGAGGACGGGCATTATTAAATGAGCAGTTCTTC. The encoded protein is CASSMRGRALLNEQFF. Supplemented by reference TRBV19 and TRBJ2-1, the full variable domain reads DGGITQSPKYLFRKEGQNVTLSCEQNLNHDAMYWYRQDPGQGLRLIYYSQIVNDFQKGDIAEGYSVSREKKESFPLTVTSAQKNPTAFYLCASSMRGRALLNEQFFGPGTRLTVL.

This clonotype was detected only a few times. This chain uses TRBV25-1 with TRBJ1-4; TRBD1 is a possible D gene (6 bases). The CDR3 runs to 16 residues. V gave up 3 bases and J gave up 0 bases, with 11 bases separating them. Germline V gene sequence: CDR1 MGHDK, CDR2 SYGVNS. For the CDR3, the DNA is TGTGCCAGCAGTGAGTTCCGACAGGCAACTAATGAAAAACTGTTTTTT. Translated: CASSEFRQATNEKLFF.

CDR3 region: CASSRDRSGGYTF. The CDR3, as DNA: TGTGCCAGCAGCCGAGACAGGTCGGGCGGCTACACCTTC. The chain employs TRBV7-2 and TRBJ1-2, with D possibly TRBD1 on 6 matching bases. CDR1 SGHTA and CDR2 FQGNSA come from the germline V gene. Trimming stripped 5 bases from V and 8 bases from J, with 15 bases between. The CDR3 runs 13 residues.

The CDR3 loop reads CSTGTGIYEQYF. In nucleotides, the CDR3 is TGCAGTACCGGGACAGGGATCTACGAGCAGTACTTC. V and J are TRBV20-1 and TRBJ2-5, with TRBD1 matching over 9 bases. The J call may be incorrect, as the DNA end agrees better with TRBJ2-7. Germline V gene lookup returns CDR1 DFQATT and CDR2 SNEGSKA (reference sequence). The CDR3 loop spans 12 amino acids.

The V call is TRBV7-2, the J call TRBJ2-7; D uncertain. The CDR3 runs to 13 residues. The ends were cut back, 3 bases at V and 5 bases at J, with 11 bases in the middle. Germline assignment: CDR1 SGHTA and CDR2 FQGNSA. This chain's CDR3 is CASSLGPKDEQYF. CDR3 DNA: TGTGCCAGCAGCTTGGGCCCTAAGGACGAGCAGTACTTC.

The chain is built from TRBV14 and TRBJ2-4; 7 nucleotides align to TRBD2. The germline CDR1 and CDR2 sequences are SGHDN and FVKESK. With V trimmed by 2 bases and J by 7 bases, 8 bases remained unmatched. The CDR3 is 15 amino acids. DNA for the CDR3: TGTGCCAGCAGCCAATCGTCCGGGACTAAGAACATTCAGTACTTC. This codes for CASSQSSGTKNIQYF.

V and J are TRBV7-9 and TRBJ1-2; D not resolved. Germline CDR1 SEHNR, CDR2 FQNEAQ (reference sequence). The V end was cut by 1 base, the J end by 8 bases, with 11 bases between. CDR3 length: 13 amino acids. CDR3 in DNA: TGTGCCAGCAGCTTAGAGGGAAATTGGGGCTACACCTTC. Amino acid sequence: CASSLEGNWGYTF.

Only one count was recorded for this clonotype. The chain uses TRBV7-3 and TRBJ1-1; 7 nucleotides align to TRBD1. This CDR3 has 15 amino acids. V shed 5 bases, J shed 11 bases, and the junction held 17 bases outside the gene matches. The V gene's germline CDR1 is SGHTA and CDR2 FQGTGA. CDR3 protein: CASSPGTVGARGAFF. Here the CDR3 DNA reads TGTGCCAGCAGCCCGGGGACAGTCGGGGCCCGAGGTGCTTTCTTT.

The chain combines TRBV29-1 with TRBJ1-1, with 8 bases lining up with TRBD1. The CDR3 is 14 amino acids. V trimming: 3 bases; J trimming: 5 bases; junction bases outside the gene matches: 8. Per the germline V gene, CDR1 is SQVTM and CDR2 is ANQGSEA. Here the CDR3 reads CSVDGLTGGTEAFF. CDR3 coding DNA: TGCAGCGTTGATGGGCTTACAGGGGGAACTGAAGCTTTCTTT.

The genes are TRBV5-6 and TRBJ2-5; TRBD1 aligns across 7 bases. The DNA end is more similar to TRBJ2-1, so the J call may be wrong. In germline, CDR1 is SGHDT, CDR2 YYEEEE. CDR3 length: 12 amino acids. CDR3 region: CASSQGQNEQFF. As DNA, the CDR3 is TGTGCCAGCAGCCAGGGACAGAATGAGCAGTTCTTC.

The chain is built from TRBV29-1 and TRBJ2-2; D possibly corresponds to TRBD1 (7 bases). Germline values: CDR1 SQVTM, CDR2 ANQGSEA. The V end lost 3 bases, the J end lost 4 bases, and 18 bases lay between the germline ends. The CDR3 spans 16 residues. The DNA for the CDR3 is TGCAGCGTTGATCTCACCGGGACAGCGGGCACCGGGGAGCTGTTTTTT. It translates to CSVDLTGTAGTGELFF.

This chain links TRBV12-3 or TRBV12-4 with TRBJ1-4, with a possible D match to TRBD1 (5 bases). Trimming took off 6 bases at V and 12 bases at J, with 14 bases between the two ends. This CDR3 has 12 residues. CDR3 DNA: TGTGCCAGCAGCCCGAGTGGGGCGGAACTGTTTTTT. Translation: CASSPSGAELFF.

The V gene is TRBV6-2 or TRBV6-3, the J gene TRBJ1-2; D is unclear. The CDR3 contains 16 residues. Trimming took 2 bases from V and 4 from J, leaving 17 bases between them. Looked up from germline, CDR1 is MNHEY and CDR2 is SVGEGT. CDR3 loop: CASSYGLGPIGYGYTF. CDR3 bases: TGTGCCAGCAGTTACGGTTTAGGGCCGATCGGCTATGGCTACACCTTC.

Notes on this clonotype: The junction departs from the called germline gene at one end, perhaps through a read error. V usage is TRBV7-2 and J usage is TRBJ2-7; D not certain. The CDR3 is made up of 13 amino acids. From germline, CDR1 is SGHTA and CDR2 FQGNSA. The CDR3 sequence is CASSLISSSEQYF. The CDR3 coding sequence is TGTGCCAGCAGCTTAATCTCTTCCTCCGAGCAGTACTTC.

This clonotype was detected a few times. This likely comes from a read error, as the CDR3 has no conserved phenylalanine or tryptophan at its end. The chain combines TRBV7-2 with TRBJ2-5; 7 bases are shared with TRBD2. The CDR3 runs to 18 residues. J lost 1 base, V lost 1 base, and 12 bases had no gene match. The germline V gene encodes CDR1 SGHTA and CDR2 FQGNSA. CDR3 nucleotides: TGTGCCAGCAGCTTAGACGTCGGGCTAGCGGACCTCCAAGAGACCCAGTACCTC. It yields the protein CASSLDVGLADLQETQYL.

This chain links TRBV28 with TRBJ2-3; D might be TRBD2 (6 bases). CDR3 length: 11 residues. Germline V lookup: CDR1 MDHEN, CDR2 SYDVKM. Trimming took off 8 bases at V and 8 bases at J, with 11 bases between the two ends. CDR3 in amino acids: CASLGGTTQYF. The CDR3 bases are TGTGCCAGCCTTGGGGGGACTACGCAGTATTTT.

The CDR3 reads CASSYLSGSEEKLFF. The CDR3 DNA reads TGTGCCAGCAGTTACCTTAGTGGATCTGAGGAAAAACTGTTTTTT. This chain links TRBV12-3 or TRBV12-4 with TRBJ1-4; D unclear. Trimming shortened V by 4 bases and J by 8 bases, and 17 bases separated the two germline ends. This CDR3 has 15 amino acids.

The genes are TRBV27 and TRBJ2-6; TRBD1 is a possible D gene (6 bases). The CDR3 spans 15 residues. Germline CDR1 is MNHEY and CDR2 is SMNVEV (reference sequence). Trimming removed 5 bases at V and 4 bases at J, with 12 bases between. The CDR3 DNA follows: TGTGCCAGCAGTCCAACAGGGCCCGGGGCCAACGTCCTGACTTTC. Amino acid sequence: CASSPTGPGANVLTF.

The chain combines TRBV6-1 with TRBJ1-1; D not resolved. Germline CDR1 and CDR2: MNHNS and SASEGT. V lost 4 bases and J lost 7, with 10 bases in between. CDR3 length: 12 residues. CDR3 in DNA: TGTGCCAGCAGTGTCGTGGCTGGTGAAGCTTTCTTT. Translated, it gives CASSVVAGEAFF.

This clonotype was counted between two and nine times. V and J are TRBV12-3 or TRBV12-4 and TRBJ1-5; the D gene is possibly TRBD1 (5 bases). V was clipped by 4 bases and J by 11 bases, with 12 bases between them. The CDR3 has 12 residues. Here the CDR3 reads CASSSGGLTQHF. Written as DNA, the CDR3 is TGTGCCAGCAGTTCGGGGGGTTTGACCCAGCATTTT.

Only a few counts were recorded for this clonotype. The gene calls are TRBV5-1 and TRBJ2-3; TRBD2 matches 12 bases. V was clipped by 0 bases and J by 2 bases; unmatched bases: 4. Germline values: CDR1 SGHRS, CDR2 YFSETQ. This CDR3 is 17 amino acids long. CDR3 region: CASSLEGTSGPTDTQYF. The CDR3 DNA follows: TGCGCCAGCAGCTTGGAGGGGACTAGCGGGCCCACAGATACGCAGTATTTT.

DNA of the CDR3: TGCAGTGCTAGAGACCCTAGCGGGTACACAGATACGCAGTATTTT. Protein product: CSARDPSGYTDTQYF. The chain joins TRBV20-1 to TRBJ2-3; 8 bases are a match to TRBD2. Trimming at V came to 0 bases and at J to 2 bases, leaving 4 bases not matched to a gene. CDR3 length: 15 residues. CDR1 and CDR2 from the germline V gene are DFQATT and SNEGSKA (reference sequence).

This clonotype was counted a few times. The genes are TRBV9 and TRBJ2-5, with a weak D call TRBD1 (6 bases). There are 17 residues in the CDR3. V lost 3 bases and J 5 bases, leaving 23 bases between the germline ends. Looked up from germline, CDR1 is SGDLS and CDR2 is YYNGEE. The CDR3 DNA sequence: TGTGCCAGCAGCGCCCCAGGGGCCGGAAAGCTCAAGGAGACCCAGTACTTC. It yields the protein CASSAPGAGKLKETQYF.

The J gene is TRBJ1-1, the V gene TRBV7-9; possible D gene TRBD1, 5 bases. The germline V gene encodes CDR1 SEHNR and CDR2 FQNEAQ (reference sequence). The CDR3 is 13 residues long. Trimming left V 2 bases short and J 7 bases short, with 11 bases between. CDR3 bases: TGTGCCAGCAGCTTAATCCCCGGGGGTGAAGCTTTCTTT. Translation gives CASSLIPGGEAFF.

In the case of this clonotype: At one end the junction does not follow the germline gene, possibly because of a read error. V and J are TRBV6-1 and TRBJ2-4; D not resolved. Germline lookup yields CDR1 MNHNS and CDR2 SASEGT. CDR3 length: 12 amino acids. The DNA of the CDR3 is TGTGTCAGCAGTGAGAGCAAGGGCATTCAGTACTTC. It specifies CVSSESKGIQYF.

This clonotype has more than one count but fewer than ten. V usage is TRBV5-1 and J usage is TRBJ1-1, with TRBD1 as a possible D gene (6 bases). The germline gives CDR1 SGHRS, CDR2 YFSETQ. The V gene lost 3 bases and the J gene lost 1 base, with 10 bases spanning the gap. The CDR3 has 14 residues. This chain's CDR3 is CASSSQGRNTEAFF. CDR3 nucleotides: TGCGCCAGCAGCTCACAGGGCCGGAACACTGAAGCTTTCTTT.

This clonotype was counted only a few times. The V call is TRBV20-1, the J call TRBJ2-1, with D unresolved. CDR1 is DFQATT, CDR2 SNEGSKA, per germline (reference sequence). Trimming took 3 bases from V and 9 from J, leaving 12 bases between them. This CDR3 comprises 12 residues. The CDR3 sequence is CSASYKGSEQFF. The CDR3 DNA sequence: TGCAGTGCTAGTTACAAAGGTAGTGAGCAGTTCTTC.

CDR3 sequence reads: CASSWGSEQYF. CDR3 DNA sequence: TGTGCCAGCAGCTGGGGATCCGAGCAGTACTTC. This chain links TRBV5-5 with TRBJ2-7, with no clear D. The CDR3 is 11 residues long. V gave up 3 bases and J gave up 6 bases, with 7 bases separating them. Germline lookup yields CDR1 SGHKS and CDR2 YYEKEE (reference sequence).

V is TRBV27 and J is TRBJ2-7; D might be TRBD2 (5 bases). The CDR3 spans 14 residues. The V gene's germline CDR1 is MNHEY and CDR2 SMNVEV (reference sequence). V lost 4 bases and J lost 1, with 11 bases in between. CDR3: CASSYSGMSYEQYF. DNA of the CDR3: TGTGCCAGCAGTTACTCCGGGATGTCCTACGAGCAGTACTTC.